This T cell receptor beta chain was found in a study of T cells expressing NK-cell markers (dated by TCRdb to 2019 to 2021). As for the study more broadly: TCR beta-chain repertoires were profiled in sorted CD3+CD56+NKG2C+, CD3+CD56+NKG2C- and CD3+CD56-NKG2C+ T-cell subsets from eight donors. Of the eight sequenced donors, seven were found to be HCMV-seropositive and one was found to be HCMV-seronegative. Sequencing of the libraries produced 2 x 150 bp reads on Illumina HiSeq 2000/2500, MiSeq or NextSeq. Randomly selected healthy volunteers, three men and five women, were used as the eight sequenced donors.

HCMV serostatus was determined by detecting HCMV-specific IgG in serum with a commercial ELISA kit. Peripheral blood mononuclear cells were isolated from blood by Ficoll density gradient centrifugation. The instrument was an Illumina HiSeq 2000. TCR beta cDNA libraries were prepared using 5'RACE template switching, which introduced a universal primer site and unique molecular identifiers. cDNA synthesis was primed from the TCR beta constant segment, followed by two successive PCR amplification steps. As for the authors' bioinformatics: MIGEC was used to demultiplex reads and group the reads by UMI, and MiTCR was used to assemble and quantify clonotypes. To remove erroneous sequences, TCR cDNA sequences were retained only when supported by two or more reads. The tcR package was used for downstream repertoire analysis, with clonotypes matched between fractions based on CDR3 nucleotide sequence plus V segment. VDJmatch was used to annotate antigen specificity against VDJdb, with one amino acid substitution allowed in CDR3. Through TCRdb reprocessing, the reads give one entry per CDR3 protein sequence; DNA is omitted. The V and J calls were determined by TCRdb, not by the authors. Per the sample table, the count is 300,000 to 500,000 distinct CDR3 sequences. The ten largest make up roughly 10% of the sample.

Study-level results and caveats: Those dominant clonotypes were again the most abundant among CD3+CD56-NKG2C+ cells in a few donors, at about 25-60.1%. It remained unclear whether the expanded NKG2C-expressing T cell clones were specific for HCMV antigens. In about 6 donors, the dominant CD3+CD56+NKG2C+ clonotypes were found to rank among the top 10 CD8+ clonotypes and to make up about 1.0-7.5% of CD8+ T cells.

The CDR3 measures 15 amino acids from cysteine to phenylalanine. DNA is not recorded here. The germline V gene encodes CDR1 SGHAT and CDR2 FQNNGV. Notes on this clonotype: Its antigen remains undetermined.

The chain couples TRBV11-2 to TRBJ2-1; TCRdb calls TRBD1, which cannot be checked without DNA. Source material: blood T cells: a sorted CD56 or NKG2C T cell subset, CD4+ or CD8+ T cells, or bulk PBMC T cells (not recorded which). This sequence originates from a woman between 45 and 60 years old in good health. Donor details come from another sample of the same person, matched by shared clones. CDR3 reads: CASSFPGTGSNEQFF.